This note documents a single TCR beta chain sequence. The data stem from a study of blood T cell repertoires in COVID-19. Study at large: Acute and convalescent COVID-19 specimens originated in the United States, Italy and Spain. Sources were T cells, B-cell-depleted T cells, or PBMCs; the material itself was cDNA or gDNA.

Original data processing: Reference gene primer amplification in the assay estimated nucleated cell counts. Repertoires were generated with immunoSEQ multiplex PCR, while TCRdb's copy carries only in-frame clones and drops some. V and J calls and clone size are copied from that table; D and trimming were computed from the DNA. This sample carries roughly 98,000 clones, approximately 86% of them seen once, and the ten largest clones take 10% to 15%. The CDR3 consists of 15 residues. Germline assignment: CDR1 SGHTA and CDR2 FQGNSA. Trimming removed 1 base from V and 3 bases from J, with 10 bases in between.

Input material: peripheral blood. The clonotype comes from a woman aged 70-85 years with active or convalescent COVID-19. V usage is TRBV7-2 and J usage is TRBJ1-5; the D gene is possibly TRBD1 (6 bases). CDR3 in amino acids: CASSLVTGNNQPQHF. In DNA, the CDR3 is TGTGCCAGCAGCTTAGTAACAGGGAACAATCAGCCCCAGCATTTT. Full variable domain (remainder filled in from reference TRBV7-2 and TRBJ1-5): GAGVSQSPSNKVTEKGKDVELRCDPISGHTALYWYRQSLGQGLEFLIYFQGNSAPDKSGLPSDRFSAERTGGSVSTLTIQRTQQEDSAVYLCASSLVTGNNQPQHFGDGTRLSIL.